This TCR beta chain was retrieved from a study of shared clonotypes between healthy human individuals. CDR1 is MDHEN, CDR2 SYDVKM, per germline. CDR3 size: 14 residues. V lost 6 bases to trimming and J lost 8 bases; unmatched junction nucleotides: 11. TCRdb keeps only in-frame clones here, not all; method: immunoSEQ multiplex PCR. The table has about 380,000 clones, around 96% seen once. General observations from the study: Since donors were few, the genetic and exposure-history diversity represented was limited. An anticipated effect of sequencing depth on clonotype sharing among donors was recognized.

This clone was picked up one time. The antigen is undetermined. Sequenced input: memory CD8+ T cells sorted from blood. Subset here: CD45RO+ cells pooled with CCR7-negative TemRA cells. This chain links TRBV28 with TRBJ1-2, with TRBD1 identical over 8 bases. This TCR was recovered from a man younger than 45 in good health. CDR3 residues: CASSPATGVRGYTF. The CDR3 bases are TGTGCCAGCAGCCCGGCGACAGGGGTACGAGGCTACACCTTC.